These 22 T cell receptor beta chains were sequenced from one sample in a study of beta chain features in type 1 diabetes (dated by TCRdb to the late 2010s). The library came from the immunoSEQ multiplex PCR assay. All of the isolated RNA was reverse transcribed with the High Capacity cDNA Reverse Transcription Kit, so expressed TCRB transcripts were sequenced. TCRdb carries this immuneACCESS record with in-frame sequences only. Its versions omit some clonotypes, under half of them owing to an unresolved V gene in the studies checked, with the rest unexplained. This sample gives approximately 18,000 clones in total; around 50% of them show up just once. About 0.45% of the sample lies in the top ten. The specimen was stem cell memory CD4+ T cells from blood. In light of the paper, this sample's cell subset or site label describes: stem cell-like memory CD4+ T cells. These TCRs come from a man aged 18 to 29 in good health.

This chain connects TRBV15 to TRBJ2-2; D unresolved. Germline V gives CDR1 LNHNV, CDR2 YYDKDF (reference sequence). The CDR3 covers 16 residues. Between the trimmed V and J ends, which lost 0 bases and 0 bases, there was a span of 8 bases. CDR3 in amino acids: CATSREATANTGELFF. Written as DNA, the CDR3 is TGTGCCACCAGCAGAGAAGCGACGGCGAACACCGGGGAGCTGTTTTTT.

V and J are TRBV9 and TRBJ2-7; 16 bases agree with TRBD2. Germline lookup yields CDR1 SGDLS and CDR2 YYNGEE. Germline trimming cut 4 bases from V and 5 bases from J; bases unmatched to any gene: 12. This CDR3 comprises 18 residues. The CDR3 is CASSPPDGTSGRVHEQYF. In DNA form, the CDR3 reads TGTGCCAGCAGCCCGCCTGACGGGACTAGCGGGAGGGTCCACGAGCAGTACTTC. The whole variable domain, remainder taken from reference TRBV9 and TRBJ2-7, is DSGVTQTPKHLITATGQRVTLRCSPRSGDLSVYWYQQSLDQGLQFLIQYYNGEERAKGNILERFSAQQFPDLHSELNLSSLELGDSALYFCASSPPDGTSGRVHEQYFGPGTRLTVT.

The V gene is TRBV29-1, the J gene TRBJ2-5; D is uncertain. V was shortened by 3 bases and J by 1 base, with 15 bases between the two germline ends. The CDR3 runs to 15 residues. Per the germline V gene, CDR1 is SQVTM and CDR2 is ANQGSEA. The CDR3 loop is CSVESSAVSQETQYF. As DNA, the CDR3 is TGCAGCGTTGAGTCGTCGGCGGTCAGCCAAGAGACCCAGTACTTC.

The CDR3 loop is CASSPRGGSGTGELFF. CDR3 nucleotide sequence: TGTGCCAGCAGCCCCCGCGGCGGGAGTGGAACCGGGGAGCTGTTTTTT. This rearrangement joins TRBV7-2 to TRBJ2-2; 7 positions agree with TRBD2. The CDR3 runs 16 residues. Germline V gives CDR1 SGHTA, CDR2 FQGNSA. Trimming cost V 5 bases and J 5 bases; bases outside gene matches: 11.

This clone was counted between two and nine times. The chain joins TRBV7-2 to TRBJ2-4; 8 bases are a match to TRBD1. Germline assignment: CDR1 SGHTA and CDR2 FQGNSA. V lost 5 bases, J lost 7 bases, and 4 bases stayed unmatched. This CDR3 contains 13 residues. The CDR3 DNA is TGTGCCAGCAGCGCCCAGGGGGCGAACATTCAGTACTTC. Translation: CASSAQGANIQYF.

The rearrangement links TRBV28 to TRBJ2-5; TRBD1 matches 7 bases. The CDR3 totals 14 residues. Germline V gene lookup returns CDR1 MDHEN and CDR2 SYDVKM. V lost 5 bases and J lost 11; bases outside the gene matches: 14. CDR3 sequence (DNA): TGTGCCAGCAGTGTTCGGACAGGTCCCCAGGAGCAGTACTTC. Its translation: CASSVRTGPQEQYF.

The chain couples TRBV30 to TRBJ2-7, with 9 bases lining up with TRBD1. There are 15 residues in the CDR3. Trimming at V came to 0 bases and at J to 4 bases, leaving 7 bases not matched to a gene. In germline, CDR1 is GTSNPN, CDR2 SVGIG (reference sequence). The CDR3 protein is CAWSVSGTGRYEQYF. The CDR3 DNA reads TGTGCCTGGAGTGTTTCCGGGACAGGGAGATACGAGCAGTACTTC.

The chain recombines TRBV7-8 with TRBJ2-7; the D gene is possibly TRBD1 (6 bases). With 6 bases removed from V and 4 bases from J, the gap between germline ends came to 16 bases. Germline V gene lookup returns CDR1 SGHVS and CDR2 FQNEAQ. This CDR3 comprises 14 residues. Written as DNA, the CDR3 is TGTGCCAGCAGAATAGCCTGGGGGCTATACGAGCAGTACTTC. Translation: CASRIAWGLYEQYF. Complete variable domain (other parts from reference TRBV7-8 and TRBJ2-7): GAGVSQSPRYKVAKRGQDVALRCDPISGHVSLFWYQQALGQGPEFLTYFQNEAQLDKSGLPSDRFFAERPEGSVSTLKIQRTQQEDSAVYLCASRIAWGLYEQYFGPGTRLTVT.

The chain recombines TRBV11-2 with TRBJ1-1; D is perhaps TRBD1 (6 bases). This CDR3 region has 11 residues. V lost 3 bases, J lost 8 bases, and 7 bases lay in between. CDR1 SGHAT and CDR2 FQNNGV come from the germline V gene. CDR3 sequence reads: CASSLDSEAFF. The CDR3 DNA reads as TGTGCCAGCAGCTTGGACAGCGAAGCTTTCTTT.

In its sample, this clone was seen a few times. This chain links TRBV28 with TRBJ2-5; TRBD2 matches at 8 bases. In germline, CDR1 is MDHEN, CDR2 SYDVKM. The CDR3 sequence is 12 residues long. The V and J ends lost 10 bases and 3 bases, in that order; junction bases with no gene match: 4. CDR3 sequence: CATRAGEETQYF. The CDR3 DNA is TGTGCCACCAGAGCGGGAGAAGAGACCCAGTACTTC.

This chain links TRBV29-1 with TRBJ2-1; D remains unclear. Deletions cut 6 bases from V and 0 bases from J, with 12 bases between. The germline gives CDR1 SQVTM, CDR2 ANQGSEA. The CDR3 has 14 amino acids. The CDR3 protein is CSVQTPSSYNEQFF. Here the CDR3 DNA reads TGCAGCGTCCAAACACCCAGCTCCTACAATGAGCAGTTCTTC.

The chain recombines TRBV5-1 with TRBJ2-5, with 7 bases that match TRBD1. The germline V gene encodes CDR1 SGHRS and CDR2 YFSETQ. V lost 5 bases to trimming and J lost 11 bases; unmatched junction nucleotides: 15. This CDR3 comprises 14 residues. CDR3 in amino acids: CASRTGTEHSRQYF. Here the CDR3 DNA reads TGCGCCAGCAGAACAGGGACAGAACATTCGAGGCAGTACTTC. Full variable domain (outside the CDR3, taken from reference TRBV5-1 and TRBJ2-5): KAGVTQTPRYLIKTRGQQVTLSCSPISGHRSVSWYQQTPGQGLQFLFEYFSETQRNKGNFPGRFSGRQFSNSRSEMNVSTLELGDSALYLCASRTGTEHSRQYFGPGTRLLVL.

This rearrangement joins TRBV7-2 to TRBJ2-5, with D possibly matching TRBD2 (5 bases). Trimming took 2 bases from V and 5 from J, leaving 18 bases between them. The CDR3 loop spans 16 amino acids. CDR1 is SGHTA and CDR2 is FQGNSA in the germline V gene. CDR3 sequence (DNA): TGTGCCAGCAGCTTAAGACTAACCGACGTCTTGGAGACCCAGTACTTC. This translates into CASSLRLTDVLETQYF. The full variable domain, rest sourced from reference TRBV7-2 and TRBJ2-5, is GAGVSQSPSNKVTEKGKDVELRCDPISGHTALYWYRQSLGQGLEFLIYFQGNSAPDKSGLPSDRFSAERTGGSVSTLTIQRTQQEDSAVYLCASSLRLTDVLETQYFGPGTRLLVL.

This clone was counted between two and nine times. The chain combines TRBV30 with TRBJ1-6; D remains unclear. CDR1 is GTSNPN and CDR2 is SVGIG in the germline V gene (reference sequence). V was trimmed by 2 bases and J by 7 bases, leaving 12 bases between them. The CDR3 runs 14 residues. This CDR3 is CAWSTGILNSPLHF. As DNA, the CDR3 is TGTGCCTGGAGTACCGGGATATTAAATTCACCCCTCCACTTT. Full variable domain (rest looked up from reference TRBV30 and TRBJ1-6): SQTIHQWPATLVQPVGSPLSLECTVEGTSNPNLYWYRQAAGRGLQLLFYSVGIGQISSEVPQNLSASRPQDRQFILSSKKLLLSDSGFYLCAWSTGILNSPLHFGNGTRLTVT.

The gene calls are TRBV5-1 and TRBJ2-2; weak D call: TRBD2 (6 bases). There are 14 residues in the CDR3. Germline CDR1 and CDR2: SGHRS and YFSETQ. Trimming took off 3 bases at V and 7 bases at J, with 13 bases between the two ends. CDR3 amino acids: CASSSGVAYGELFF. CDR3 bases: TGCGCCAGCAGCTCGGGAGTGGCCTACGGGGAGCTGTTTTTT.

This clone was detected only a few times. The V and J genes are TRBV5-1 and TRBJ2-7, with 8 bases that match TRBD2. Germline V CDR1 and CDR2: SGHRS, YFSETQ. With V trimmed by 2 bases and J by 5 bases, 6 bases remained unmatched. This CDR3 spans 14 amino acids. The CDR3 loop reads CASSFGGARDEQYF. CDR3 bases: TGCGCCAGCAGCTTCGGGGGGGCGCGGGACGAGCAGTACTTC.

This clone has only a few counts. The rearrangement joins TRBV7-8 to TRBJ2-1; D is ambiguous. The CDR3 extends over 15 amino acids. The V gene's germline CDR1 is SGHVS and CDR2 FQNEAQ. Trimming left V 2 bases short and J 7 bases short, with 15 bases between. CDR3 region: CASSLYEFLTNEQFF. For the CDR3, the DNA is TGTGCCAGCAGCTTATATGAGTTCCTCACGAATGAGCAGTTCTTC.

The chain uses TRBV29-1 and TRBJ2-4; 8 nucleotides align to TRBD1. With V trimmed by 4 bases and J by 1 base, 3 bases remained unmatched. Germline V gives CDR1 SQVTM, CDR2 ANQGSEA. The CDR3 has 14 amino acids. The CDR3 loop is CSVGGDRAKNIQYF. As DNA, the CDR3 is TGCAGCGTTGGGGGGGACAGGGCCAAAAACATTCAGTACTTC.

The J gene is TRBJ2-5, the V gene TRBV20-1, with 7 bases fitting TRBD2. The DNA end lines up better with TRBJ2-7; the J call may be wrong. This CDR3 spans 11 amino acids. CDR1 is DFQATT and CDR2 is SNEGSKA in the germline V gene (reference sequence). As DNA, the CDR3 is TGCAGTGGGGGGGGAGACTACGAGCAGTACTTC. Translated: CSGGGDYEQYF.

This clone was found a few times. The V call is TRBV28, the J call TRBJ2-5, with D possibly being TRBD1 (6 bases). This CDR3 is built from 13 residues. The V and J ends lost 6 bases and 2 bases respectively, with 10 bases between them. From germline, CDR1 is MDHEN and CDR2 SYDVKM. CDR3 sequence reads: CASSPGQQETQYF. CDR3 sequence (DNA): TGTGCCAGCAGCCCCGGACAGCAAGAGACCCAGTACTTC.

This clone occurred a few times. The genes are TRBV30 and TRBJ2-7, with 8 bases aligning to TRBD2. CDR1 and CDR2 from the germline V gene are GTSNPN and SVGIG (reference sequence). The V and J ends lost 1 base and 3 bases, in that order; junction bases with no gene match: 5. The CDR3 loop spans 14 amino acids. For the CDR3, the DNA is TGTGCCTGGAGTGCCACTAGCGGCTACTACGAGCAGTACTTC. Translated: CAWSATSGYYEQYF.

The chain carries TRBV5-1 and TRBJ2-5; 10 nucleotides match TRBD1. Trimming took 3 bases from V and 7 from J; bases not matched to a gene: 0. The CDR3 extends over 12 amino acids. The germline V gene has CDR1 SGHRS and CDR2 YFSETQ. CDR3 coding DNA: TGCGCCAGCAGCTGGACAGGGGGGACCCAGTACTTC. It yields the protein CASSWTGGTQYF. Based on the CDR3 plus reference TRBV5-1 and TRBJ2-5, the full variable domain is KAGVTQTPRYLIKTRGQQVTLSCSPISGHRSVSWYQQTPGQGLQFLFEYFSETQRNKGNFPGRFSGRQFSNSRSEMNVSTLELGDSALYLCASSWTGGTQYFGPGTRLLVL.